Sequencing of this T cell receptor (beta chain) was carried out in a study of blood T cell repertoires in COVID-19. Looking at the study overall: PBMCs, B-cell-depleted T cells, or T cells were the source of the cDNA or gDNA that made up the material.

The CDR3 is 13 residues long. CDR1 and CDR2 (germline): LNHDA, SQIVND (reference sequence). V lost 3 bases, J lost 0 bases, and 5 bases lay in between. In the source study's methods: Using reference gene primer amplification, nucleated cell counts were estimated. Sequencing was performed with immunoSEQ multiplex PCR; in TCRdb, only in-frame clones are kept and a portion is missing. Clone size and the V and J calls come from that table; the DNA yielded D and trimming. The sample includes roughly 63,000 clones, 80% to 90% of them seen just once. V is TRBV19 and J is TRBJ1-2; D is undetermined. Sequenced material: peripheral blood. This TCR was sampled from a human donor in a cohort sampled during active COVID-19. CDR3: CASSIQTNYGYTF. The CDR3 nucleotides read TGTGCCAGTAGTATCCAAACTAACTATGGCTACACCTTC.